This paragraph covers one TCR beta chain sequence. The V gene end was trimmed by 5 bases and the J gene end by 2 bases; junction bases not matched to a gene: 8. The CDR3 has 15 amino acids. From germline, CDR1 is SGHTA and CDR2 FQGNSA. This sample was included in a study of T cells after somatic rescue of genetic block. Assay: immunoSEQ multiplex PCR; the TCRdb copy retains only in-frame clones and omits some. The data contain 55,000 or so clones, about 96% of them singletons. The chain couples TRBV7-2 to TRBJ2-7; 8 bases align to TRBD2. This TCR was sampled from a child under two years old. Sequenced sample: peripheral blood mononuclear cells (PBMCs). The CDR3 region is CASSNLGGGPYEQYF. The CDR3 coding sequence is TGTGCCAGCAGCAACCTCGGGGGGGGACCCTACGAGCAGTACTTC.